This passage covers 2 T cell receptor beta chains from one sample sequenced in a study of glioma-infiltrating T cells after dendritic cell vaccination. Sequencing used immunoSEQ multiplex PCR; TCRdb keeps in-frame clones, though not all of them. The sample has about 92,000 clones, about nine tenths seen once; the top ten hold 15% to 18%. This sample comprised blood, obtained before dendritic cell vaccination. The receptors here all came from a human donor with glioblastoma.

CDR3 loop: CASSLRGDNTEAFF. The CDR3 DNA follows: TGTGCCAGCAGCCTACGCGGGGATAACACTGAAGCTTTCTTT. V usage is TRBV11-3 and J usage is TRBJ1-1; D unresolved. This CDR3 contains 14 residues. Deletions cut 5 bases from V and 2 bases from J, with 12 bases between. Germline assignment: CDR1 SGHNT and CDR2 YENEEA.

The chain employs TRBV9 and TRBJ1-1, with TRBD1 as a possible D gene (5 bases). This CDR3 region has 14 residues. Germline V gives CDR1 SGDLS, CDR2 YYNGEE. V gave up 4 bases and J gave up 5 bases, with 15 bases separating them. The CDR3 here is CASSSPLGGTEAFF. The CDR3, as DNA: TGTGCCAGCAGCTCTCCTCTTGGGGGGACTGAAGCTTTCTTT.